This T cell receptor (beta chain) was profiled in a study of OX40 agonist ivuxolimab in advanced cancers. Study information: Patients were given ivuxolimab, an antibody that agonizes OX40 (CD134).

Findings of the study overall: On average, CD8+ T cells showed a greater number of expanded clones than CD4+.

The CDR3 totals 16 residues. The germline V gene has CDR1 MNHNY and CDR2 SVGAGI (reference sequence). The V segment lost 5 bases and the J segment 5 bases; nucleotides outside the gene matches: 14. In this sample, this clone turned up once. Its antigen is undetermined. Libraries were prepared by immunoSEQ multiplex PCR; TCRdb keeps only in-frame clonotypes and omits some of them. This sample has approximately 64,000 clones, with around 89% found just once. The cohort excluded patients with autoimmune disease history or systemic immunosuppression. This clonotype was obtained from an adult with an advanced solid tumor such as melanoma, head and neck, liver or kidney cancer. The source was CD4+ or CD8+ T cells sorted from blood, collected in a trial of the OX40 agonist ivuxolimab. V and J are TRBV6-6 and TRBJ1-2; 7 nucleotides align to TRBD1. Here the CDR3 DNA reads TGTGCCAGCAGTAAAGATCGACAGGGCCGGCTGTATGGCTACACCTTC. Protein sequence: CASSKDRQGRLYGYTF.